This T cell receptor (beta chain) appears in the sequencing data of a study of T-cell reconstitution after alpha-beta-depleted transplantation in children. The study, taken as a whole, reports: T-cell counts and diversity at one year post-transplant came mainly from newly produced T cells. Reportedly, alpha-beta T cells present about two months post-transplant originated from several hundred expanded clones of graft origin. Some patients' high day-60 TCRbeta diversity was traced to surviving recipient T cells and thymic progenitors.

The length of the CDR3 is 12 residues. Germline CDR1 is MDHEN and CDR2 is SYDVKM. Trimming shortened V by 3 bases and J by 9 bases, and 9 bases separated the two germline ends. This clonotype has ten or more counts. The target antigen is unknown. Preparation of the TCRbeta library used unique molecular identifiers. TCRdb re-called the PCR reads with MiXCR, one entry per CDR3 protein. The sample lists around 190,000 distinct CDR3 sequences, approximately 7% occurring once. The clonotype was recovered from a boy aged 2-15 years with acute lymphoblastic leukemia, due to receive a stem cell transplant. The V and J genes are TRBV28 and TRBJ2-1, with D unresolved. Sample: PBMCs, taken before TCRalphabeta/CD19-depleted stem cell transplant. The CDR3 bases are TGTGCCAGCAGTTTGGCTAACAGTGAGCAGTTCTTC. Its protein is CASSLANSEQFF. The complete variable domain, with remaining parts taken from reference TRBV28 and TRBJ2-1, reads DVKVTQSSRYLVKRTGEKVFLECVQDMDHENMFWYRQDPGLGLRLIYFSYDVKMKEKGDIPEGYSVSREKKERFSLILESASTNQTSMYLCASSLANSEQFFGPGTRLTVL.